Presented here are 3 T cell receptor beta chains from one specimen sequenced in a study of low-dose radiotherapy and immunotherapy resistance in tumors. TRAV- and TRBV-specific primers, spanning alpha and beta chains, primed first-strand cDNA. Over about 19 PCR cycles, TCRs were amplified from a constant-region primer and V-primer adapter. TCRdb passed the reads through MiXCR, listing each CDR3 protein once. The sample contains 100,000 or so distinct CDR3 sequences, around 20% of which appear only once. The time point: after trial treatment. The treatment is: LDRT plus nivolumab, ipilimumab, low-dose cyclophosphamide and aspirin (RACIN trial). This sample comprised PBMCs, obtained after low-dose radiotherapy plus immunotherapy. Every receptor here comes from a male donor with prostate cancer.

This clonotype came up many times. This chain joins TRBV9 and TRBJ2-1; D is unclear. The CDR3 length is 15 residues. V shed 0 bases and J shed 1 base, with 8 bases lying between them. The germline V gene has CDR1 SGDLS and CDR2 YYNGEE. CDR3 sequence reads: CASSVGGQSYNEQFF. DNA for the CDR3: TGTGCCAGCAGCGTAGGGGGTCAATCCTACAATGAGCAGTTCTTC.

In regard to this clonotype: One base separates it from a far larger clone, so it is likely a read error. The chain joins TRBV20-1 to TRBJ2-7, with D tentatively TRBD2 (6 bases). The V gene's germline CDR1 is DFQATT and CDR2 SNEGSKA (reference sequence). The CDR3 is 17 residues long. V was cut by 0 bases and J by 7 bases, with 25 bases left in between. The CDR3 DNA sequence: TGCAGTGCTAGAGATTCCGGGACTTCCTTCTCCTACAATGAGCAGTACTTC. Translation gives CSARDSGTSFSYNEQYF.

A note on this clonotype: It differs at one base from a far larger clone, so likely a read error. This sequence joins TRBV5-8 and TRBJ2-7; TRBD2 agrees at 10 bases. The V gene end was trimmed by 0 bases and the J gene end by 7 bases; junction bases not matched to a gene: 7. Per germline, CDR1 SGHTS and CDR2 YDEGEE. There are 15 residues in the CDR3. The CDR3 DNA sequence: TGTGCCAGCAGCTTGGCGGATAGCGGGGGGCTTGAGCAGTACTTC. Translating it yields CASSLADSGGLEQYF. Complete variable domain (other parts from reference TRBV5-8 and TRBJ2-7): EAGVTQSPTHLIKTRGQQATLRCSPISGHTSVYWYQQALGLGLQFLLWYDEGEERNRGNFPPRFSGRQFPNYSSELNVNALELEDSALYLCASSLADSGGLEQYFGPGTRLTVT.